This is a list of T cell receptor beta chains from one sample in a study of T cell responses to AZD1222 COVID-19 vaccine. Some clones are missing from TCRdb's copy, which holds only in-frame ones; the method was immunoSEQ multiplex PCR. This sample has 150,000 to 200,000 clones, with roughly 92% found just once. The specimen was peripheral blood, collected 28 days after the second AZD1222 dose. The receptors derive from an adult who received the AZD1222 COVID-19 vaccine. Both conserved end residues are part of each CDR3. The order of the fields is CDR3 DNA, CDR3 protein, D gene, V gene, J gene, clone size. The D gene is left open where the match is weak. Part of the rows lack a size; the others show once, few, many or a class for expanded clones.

DNA: TGTGCCACCAGCTTGGGACAGGAGTTTTTTAGGCCCTACAATGAGCAGTTCTTC
CDR3: CATSLGQEFFRPYNEQFF
D: TRBD1
V: TRBV15
J: TRBJ2-1
size: .

DNA: TGTGCCAGCAGCGTAAGGGCGAGCTCTGGAAACACCATATATTTT
CDR3: CASSVRASSGNTIYF
D: .
V: TRBV9
J: TRBJ1-3
size: .

DNA: TGTGCCAGCAGCCAAAGCGGGAGGGCGGCCTACGAGCAGTACTTC
CDR3: CASSQSGRAAYEQYF
D: TRBD2
V: TRBV11-2
J: TRBJ2-7
size: .

DNA: TGTGCCAGCAGCCCCGGGACAGGGGGAGATCGGCTCGGGGGCTACACCTTC
CDR3: CASSPGTGGDRLGGYTF
D: TRBD1
V: TRBV11-2
J: TRBJ1-2
size: once

DNA: TGTGCCAGCAGCTTACTCGTTGAGCAGTTCTTC
CDR3: CASSLLVEQFF
D: .
V: TRBV7-6
J: TRBJ2-1
size: .

DNA: TGTGCCAGCAGCGTGTCCAGCTCTGGAAACACCATATATTTT
CDR3: CASSVSSSGNTIYF
D: .
V: TRBV9
J: TRBJ1-3
size: .

DNA: TGTGCCAGTAGTTCACTAGCGGGAGCGCGGGAGACCCAGTACTTC
CDR3: CASSSLAGARETQYF
D: TRBD2
V: TRBV19
J: TRBJ2-5
size: few

DNA: TGTGCCAGCAGCCAAGAAGCAACGGTTAATGAAAAACTGTTTTTT
CDR3: CASSQEATVNEKLFF
D: .
V: TRBV4-2
J: TRBJ1-4
size: .

DNA: TGTGCCAGCAGTTCTAGTGTGGATGAGCAGTTCTTC
CDR3: CASSSSVDEQFF
D: .
V: TRBV12-3/TRBV12-4
J: TRBJ2-1
size: .

DNA: TGCGCCAGCAGCCAAGGACCTCGGACAGGGCCGACCGGGGAGCTGTTTTTT
CDR3: CASSQGPRTGPTGELFF
D: TRBD1
V: TRBV4-1
J: TRBJ2-2
size: .

DNA: TGTGCCAGCTGCCAGGGTTGGTTGAACACTGAAGCTTTCTTT
CDR3: CASCQGWLNTEAFF
D: .
V: TRBV5-5
J: TRBJ1-1
size: few

DNA: TGTGCCAGCAGTTACTCGATTGGGAGAACTGAAGCTTTCTTT
CDR3: CASSYSIGRTEAFF
D: .
V: TRBV6-5
J: TRBJ1-1
size: .

DNA: TGTGCCAGCAGTGATGCAAGTGGCTACACCTTC
CDR3: CASSDASGYTF
D: .
V: TRBV6-1
J: TRBJ1-2
size: few

DNA: TGCAGCGTTGAATGGCAGGGGCGAGGGTACGAGCAGTACTTC
CDR3: CSVEWQGRGYEQYF
D: .
V: TRBV29-1
J: TRBJ2-7
size: once

DNA: TGTGCCAGTAGTAGGGGGACAGCGTCCTACGAGCAGTACTTC
CDR3: CASSRGTASYEQYF
D: TRBD1
V: TRBV19
J: TRBJ2-7
size: .

DNA: TGTGCCACCAGCAGAGGGGACGGAAACTATGGCTACACCTTC
CDR3: CATSRGDGNYGYTF
D: .
V: TRBV15
J: TRBJ1-2
size: .

DNA: TGTGCCAGTAGTATAGGGGCAGCCTACGAGCAGTACTTC
CDR3: CASSIGAAYEQYF
D: .
V: TRBV19
J: TRBJ2-7
size: .

DNA: TGTGCCTGGAGGGATCGACGGGAGGGCCGCGAAGCTTTCTTT
CDR3: CAWRDRREGREAFF
D: .
V: TRBV30
J: TRBJ1-1
size: once

DNA: TGTGCCAGCAGCGTAGCACTAGCCGAGCGAGAGACCCAGTACTTC
CDR3: CASSVALAERETQYF
D: .
V: TRBV9
J: TRBJ2-5
size: .

DNA: TGTGCCAGCAGCCCCGTCACTAGACGCGCTTTCACCGGGGAGCTGTTTTTT
CDR3: CASSPVTRRAFTGELFF
D: .
V: TRBV13
J: TRBJ2-2
size: .

DNA: TGTGCCAGCAGTTCTCAGGGTTTTAAGTTCAATCAGCCCCAGCATTTT
CDR3: CASSSQGFKFNQPQHF
D: .
V: TRBV28
J: TRBJ1-5
size: .

DNA: TGCGCCAGCATGGGACTAGCTTCATACGAGCAGTACTTC
CDR3: CASMGLASYEQYF
D: TRBD2
V: TRBV5-1
J: TRBJ2-7
size: .